A single sample gave rise to the 8 T cell receptor beta chains below, sequenced in a study of brain T cells in children with intractable seizures. Regarding time point: blood from clinic visit 5 months post-surgery; TSC patient then seizure free. The method was immunoSEQ multiplex PCR; TCRdb's version includes in-frame clones alone and lacks a portion of them. The table has about 320,000 clones, 85% to 95% seen once; the top ten hold about 5.8%. The source material was peripheral blood, sampled approximately 5 months after surgery. All receptors derive from a boy in the first two years of life with tuberous sclerosis and intractable seizures.

J is TRBJ1-2 and V is TRBV7-9; D is possibly TRBD1 (5 bases). Germline V CDR1 and CDR2: SEHNR, FQNEAQ (reference sequence). The CDR3 sequence is 15 residues long. Deletions cut 1 base from V and 6 bases from J, with 15 bases between. The CDR3 coding sequence is TGTGCCAGCAGCTTAGAGGGTCGGCAGGGTGATGGCTACACCTTC. It translates to CASSLEGRQGDGYTF.

The V and J genes are TRBV24-1 and TRBJ1-2; unclear D gene. CDR1 and CDR2 from the germline V gene are KGHDR and SFDVKD. This CDR3 comprises 14 residues. V was trimmed by 4 bases and J by 4 bases, leaving 12 bases between them. CDR3 residues: CATSDPQRGYGYTF. CDR3 nucleotides: TGTGCCACCAGTGACCCACAGCGGGGCTATGGCTACACCTTC.

The chain combines TRBV11-2 with TRBJ2-3, with D hard to call. This CDR3 has 11 residues. V lost 3 bases, J lost 6 bases, and 4 bases lay in between. CDR1 is SGHAT and CDR2 is FQNNGV in the germline V gene. For the CDR3, the DNA is TGTGCCAGCAGCTTTCTGGATACGCAGTATTTT. Its protein product is CASSFLDTQYF.

The rearrangement uses TRBV28 and TRBJ1-3; perhaps TRBD1 as D (5 bases). The CDR3 sequence is 16 residues long. The germline V gene has CDR1 MDHEN and CDR2 SYDVKM. V dropped 5 bases and J dropped 7 bases, with 21 bases sitting between them. CDR3 region: CASSLPRAQKGNTIYF. The CDR3 DNA reads TGTGCCAGCAGTCTCCCCCGGGCCCAGAAGGGGAACACCATATATTTT. Based on the CDR3 plus reference TRBV28 and TRBJ1-3, the full variable domain is DVKVTQSSRYLVKRTGEKVFLECVQDMDHENMFWYRQDPGLGLRLIYFSYDVKMKEKGDIPEGYSVSREKKERFSLILESASTNQTSMYLCASSLPRAQKGNTIYFGEGSWLTVV.

V gene TRBV6-1 combines with J gene TRBJ1-5; D gene unclear. Trimming removed 1 base from V and 1 base from J, with 17 bases in between. From germline, CDR1 is MNHNS and CDR2 SASEGT. This CDR3 comprises 18 residues. For the CDR3, the DNA is TGTGCCAGCAGTGAAGGACCCCTCTCCTTAATAAGCAATCAGCCCCAGCATTTT. This gives the protein CASSEGPLSLISNQPQHF.

The chain employs TRBV3-1 (or the pseudogene TRBV3-2) and TRBJ1-2; D gene unclear. Looked up from germline, CDR1 is LGHDT and CDR2 is YNNKEL (reference sequence). The CDR3 extends over 12 amino acids. V lost 1 base and J lost 2, with 2 bases in between. For the CDR3, the DNA is TGTGCCAGCAGCCAAGTCAACTATGGCTACACCTTC. This translates into CASSQVNYGYTF.

J is TRBJ1-6 and V is TRBV5-1, with 8 nucleotides matching TRBD1. The CDR3 is made up of 14 amino acids. Losses at the gene ends were 6 bases for V and 7 bases for J; bases not matched to a gene: 6. Germline V gene lookup returns CDR1 SGHRS and CDR2 YFSETQ. The CDR3 region is CASNQGASNSPLHF. Here the CDR3 DNA reads TGCGCCAGCAACCAGGGGGCCTCGAATTCACCCCTCCACTTT.

The rearrangement uses TRBV12-3 or TRBV12-4 and TRBJ1-3; D is possibly TRBD1 (5 bases). The CDR3 loop spans 12 amino acids. Trimming shortened V by 6 bases and J by 4 bases, and 7 bases separated the two germline ends. The CDR3 bases are TGTGCCAGCAGCCGACAGGGAAACACCATATATTTT. This sequence encodes CASSRQGNTIYF.